A selection of T cell receptor beta chains follows, all from one sample in a study of blood T cell repertoires in COVID-19. Profiled with immunoSEQ multiplex PCR; TCRdb holds only in-frame clones, not every one. The table includes about 63,000 clones, 80% to 90% detected once. The sequencing input was peripheral blood. The receptors originated from a human donor in a cohort sampled during active COVID-19. Both conserved end residues are trimmed from each CDR3.

V: TRBV7-2
J: TRBJ1-6
CDR3: ASSLNTGGAGSPLH

V: TRBV2
J: TRBJ2-5
CDR3: ASSQTGSQETQY

V: TRBV27
J: TRBJ2-7
CDR3: ASSSLPPGQRDYEQY

V: TRBV27
J: TRBJ2-7
CDR3: ASRLNVGQGAYEQY

V: TRBV19
J: TRBJ2-7
CDR3: ASSLEAGTRREQY

V: TRBV6-5
J: TRBJ2-2
CDR3: ASGVVNTGELF

V: TRBV12-5
J: TRBJ1-5
CDR3: ASGLEGQAGNQPQH

V: TRBV18
J: TRBJ2-3
CDR3: ASSPARSSTDTQY

V: TRBV2
J: TRBJ2-5
CDR3: ASRRDRAGQETQY

V: TRBV7-9
J: TRBJ2-7
CDR3: ASSDRTSRSYEQY

V: TRBV18
J: TRBJ2-7
CDR3: ASSPRQGGIEQY

V: TRBV2
J: TRBJ2-7
CDR3: ASNKDRYEQY

V: TRBV7-9
J: TRBJ2-1
CDR3: ATTSGGPITYNEQF

V: TRBV4-1
J: TRBJ1-1
CDR3: ASSQRELAGATEAF

V: TRBV5-4
J: TRBJ1-2
CDR3: ASSLAGGGYT

V: TRBV2
J: TRBJ2-5
CDR3: ASSGGSGRAGQETQY

V: TRBV7-9
J: TRBJ1-1
CDR3: ASSLEGGTEAF

V: TRBV10-2
J: TRBJ2-1
CDR3: ASSRTLAGGDNEQF

V: TRBV2
J: TRBJ2-3
CDR3: ASAGATDTQY

V: TRBV5-1
J: TRBJ2-5
CDR3: ASSLVTAGQETQY

V: TRBV30
J: TRBJ1-6
CDR3: AWSVYVNNSPLH

V: TRBV4-1
J: TRBJ2-5
CDR3: ASSQGTSAGSVETQY

V: TRBV19
J: TRBJ1-2
CDR3: ASSPTARPQNYGYT

V: TRBV5-3
J: TRBJ2-2
CDR3: ARSFPSTNTGELF

V: TRBV7-9
J: TRBJ2-7
CDR3: ASSALDRGRSYEQY

V: TRBV19
J: TRBJ2-1
CDR3: ASSIWGVGEQF

V: TRBV29-1
J: TRBJ2-1
CDR3: SAGLGVDEQF

V: TRBV30
J: TRBJ2-2
CDR3: AWRGGLAGVTGELF

V: TRBV5-1
J: TRBJ2-3
CDR3: ASSLGTGGTDTQY

V: TRBV5-1
J: TRBJ1-1
CDR3: ASSLGTGGEAF

V: TRBV18
J: TRBJ1-6
CDR3: ASSPTGENSPLH

V: TRBV27
J: TRBJ1-1
CDR3: ASSPSYRATEAF

V: TRBV4-1
J: TRBJ1-1
CDR3: ASSQNTGMDTEAF

V: TRBV11-2
J: TRBJ2-7
CDR3: ASSSGLRLYEQY

V: TRBV7-9
J: TRBJ1-1
CDR3: ASSLYRGEGTEAF

V: TRBV9
J: TRBJ2-6
CDR3: ASSVARGSGANVLT

V: TRBV19
J: TRBJ1-3
CDR3: ASKGSSGNTIY

V: TRBV5-1
J: TRBJ1-2
CDR3: ASSLGGVEGYT

V: TRBV5-1
J: TRBJ1-1
CDR3: AQRGGCRDEAF

V: TRBV7-8
J: TRBJ1-5
CDR3: ASSLGGGYQPQH

V: TRBV10-3
J: TRBJ1-2
CDR3: AISERGRAFTNYGYT

V: TRBV7-8
J: TRBJ2-1
CDR3: ASSLADSSYNEQF

V: TRBV3-1/TRBV3-2
J: TRBJ2-5
CDR3: ASSLSGLETQY

V: TRBV18
J: TRBJ1-5
CDR3: ASSQGVTQPQH

V: TRBV6-1
J: TRBJ2-7
CDR3: ASSEEGQGLHEQY

V: TRBV5-6
J: TRBJ1-5
CDR3: ASSLGQYNQPQH

V: TRBV2
J: TRBJ1-2
CDR3: ASSNHRGGSDGYT

V: TRBV6-1
J: TRBJ2-3
CDR3: ASSESLAGGHADTQY

V: TRBV5-1
J: TRBJ2-3
CDR3: ASSLVGLAGSTDTQY

V: TRBV15
J: TRBJ1-6
CDR3: ATSRGSGESPLH

V: TRBV20-1
J: TRBJ2-3
CDR3: SASRGPISTDTQY

V: TRBV5-4
J: TRBJ2-5
CDR3: ASSSSGRGGGETQY

V: TRBV7-9
J: TRBJ2-5
CDR3: ASSHSTNQETQY

V: TRBV7-2
J: TRBJ1-6
CDR3: ASSLGRVSNSPLH

V: TRBV7-9
J: TRBJ2-6
CDR3: ASSRLVSSGANVLT